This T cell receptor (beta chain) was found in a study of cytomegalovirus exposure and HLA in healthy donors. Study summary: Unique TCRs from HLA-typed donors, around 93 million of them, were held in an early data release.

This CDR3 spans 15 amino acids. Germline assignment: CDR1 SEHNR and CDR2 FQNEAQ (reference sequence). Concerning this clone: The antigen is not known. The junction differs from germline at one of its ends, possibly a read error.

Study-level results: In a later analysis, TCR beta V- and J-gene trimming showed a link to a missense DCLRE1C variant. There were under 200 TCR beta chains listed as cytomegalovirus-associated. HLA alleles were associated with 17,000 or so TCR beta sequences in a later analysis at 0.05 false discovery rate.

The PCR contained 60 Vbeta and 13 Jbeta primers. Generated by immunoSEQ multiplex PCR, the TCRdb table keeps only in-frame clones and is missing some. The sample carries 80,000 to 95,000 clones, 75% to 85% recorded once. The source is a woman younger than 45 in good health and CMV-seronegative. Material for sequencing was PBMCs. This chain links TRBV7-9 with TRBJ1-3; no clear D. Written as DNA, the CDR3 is TGTTCCAGCAGCTTAGATGGACTCTCTGGAAACACCATATATTTT. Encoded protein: CSSSLDGLSGNTIYF. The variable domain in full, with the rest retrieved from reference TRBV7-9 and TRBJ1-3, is DTGVSQNPRHKITKRGQNVTFRCDPISEHNRLYWYRQTLGQGPEFLTYFQNEAQLEKSRLLSDRFSAERPKGSFSTLEIQRTEQGDSAMYLCSSSLDGLSGNTIYFGEGSWLTVV.